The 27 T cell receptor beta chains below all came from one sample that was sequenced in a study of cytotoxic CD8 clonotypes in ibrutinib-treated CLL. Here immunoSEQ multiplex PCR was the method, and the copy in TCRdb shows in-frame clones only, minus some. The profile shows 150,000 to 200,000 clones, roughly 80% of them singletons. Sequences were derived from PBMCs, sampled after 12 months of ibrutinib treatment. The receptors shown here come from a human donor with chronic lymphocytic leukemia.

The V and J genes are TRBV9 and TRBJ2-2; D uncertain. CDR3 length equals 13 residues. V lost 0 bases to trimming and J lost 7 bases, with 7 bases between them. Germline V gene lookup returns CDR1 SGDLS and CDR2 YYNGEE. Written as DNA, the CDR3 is TGTGCCAGCAGCGTAGGACTGGGCGGGGAGCTGTTTTTT. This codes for CASSVGLGGELFF.

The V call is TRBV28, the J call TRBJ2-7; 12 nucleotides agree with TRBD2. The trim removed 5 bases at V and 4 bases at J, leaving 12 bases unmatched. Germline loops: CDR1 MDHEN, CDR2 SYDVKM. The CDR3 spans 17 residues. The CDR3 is CASSTPLGLAGSYEQYF. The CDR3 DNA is TGTGCCAGCAGTACCCCCCTCGGACTAGCGGGGAGTTACGAGCAGTACTTC.

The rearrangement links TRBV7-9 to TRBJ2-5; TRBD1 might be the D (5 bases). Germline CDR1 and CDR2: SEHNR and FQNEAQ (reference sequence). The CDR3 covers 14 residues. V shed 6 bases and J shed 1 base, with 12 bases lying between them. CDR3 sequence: CASRSDRTQETQYF. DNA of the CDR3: TGTGCCAGCAGATCTGACAGAACCCAAGAGACCCAGTACTTC.

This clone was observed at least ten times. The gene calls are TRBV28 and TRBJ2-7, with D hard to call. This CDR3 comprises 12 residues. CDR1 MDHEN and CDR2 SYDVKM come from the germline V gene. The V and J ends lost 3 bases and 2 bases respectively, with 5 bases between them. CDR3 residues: CASSLAAYEQYF. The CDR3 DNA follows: TGTGCCAGCAGTTTGGCGGCCTACGAGCAGTACTTC.

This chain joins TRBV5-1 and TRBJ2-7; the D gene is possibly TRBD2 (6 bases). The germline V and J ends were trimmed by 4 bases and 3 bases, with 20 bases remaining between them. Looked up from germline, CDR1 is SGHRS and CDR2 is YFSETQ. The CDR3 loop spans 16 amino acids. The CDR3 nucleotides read TGCGCCAGCAGCCCAGGAGGGACCGCCCAGGGCTACGAGCAGTACTTC. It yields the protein CASSPGGTAQGYEQYF.

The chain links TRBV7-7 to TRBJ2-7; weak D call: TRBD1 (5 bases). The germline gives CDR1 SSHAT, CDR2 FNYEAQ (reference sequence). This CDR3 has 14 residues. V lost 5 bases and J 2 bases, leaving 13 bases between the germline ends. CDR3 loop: CASSPSQGAYEQYF. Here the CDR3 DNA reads TGTGCCAGCAGCCCTTCCCAGGGTGCCTACGAGCAGTACTTC.

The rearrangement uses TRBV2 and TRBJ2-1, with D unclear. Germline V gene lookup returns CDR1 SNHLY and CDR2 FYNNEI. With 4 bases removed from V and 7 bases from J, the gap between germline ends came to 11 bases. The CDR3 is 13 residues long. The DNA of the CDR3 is TGTGCCAGCAGTGGTCGACTGGGGAATGAGCAGTTCTTC. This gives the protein CASSGRLGNEQFF.

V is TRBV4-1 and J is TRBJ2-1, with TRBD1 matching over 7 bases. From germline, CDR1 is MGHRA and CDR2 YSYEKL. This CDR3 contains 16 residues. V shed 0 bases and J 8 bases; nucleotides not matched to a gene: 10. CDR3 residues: CASSQDTAGGLDEQFF. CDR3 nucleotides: TGCGCCAGCAGCCAAGATACGGCAGGGGGTCTGGATGAGCAGTTCTTC.

The CDR3, as DNA: TGTGCCAGCAGCTGGGGGTCCGGGGAGCTGTTTTTT. Amino acids: CASSWGSGELFF. The V call is TRBV7-3, the J call TRBJ2-2; TRBD1 or TRBD2 may be the D gene (5 bases each). The CDR3 consists of 12 residues. Trimming pared 4 bases from V and 6 bases from J, leaving 6 bases between. Germline CDR1 SGHTA, CDR2 FQGTGA.

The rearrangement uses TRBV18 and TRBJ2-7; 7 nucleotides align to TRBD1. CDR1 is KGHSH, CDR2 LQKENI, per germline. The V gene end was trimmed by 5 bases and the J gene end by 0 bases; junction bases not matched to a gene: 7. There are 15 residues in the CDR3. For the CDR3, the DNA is TGTGCCAGCTCAGGACAGACAGGGAGCTCCTACGAGCAGTACTTC. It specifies CASSGQTGSSYEQYF.

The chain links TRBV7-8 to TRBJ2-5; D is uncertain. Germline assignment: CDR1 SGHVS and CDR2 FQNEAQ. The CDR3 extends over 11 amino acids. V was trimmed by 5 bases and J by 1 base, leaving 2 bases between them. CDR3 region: CASSLQETQYF. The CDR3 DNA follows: TGTGCCAGCAGCCTCCAAGAGACCCAGTACTTC.

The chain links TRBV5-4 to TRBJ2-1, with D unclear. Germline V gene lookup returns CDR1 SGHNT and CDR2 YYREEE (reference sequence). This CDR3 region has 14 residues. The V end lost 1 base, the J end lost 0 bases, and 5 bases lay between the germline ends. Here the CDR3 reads CASSLFSSYNEQFF. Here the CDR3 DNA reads TGTGCCAGCAGCTTGTTCAGCTCCTACAATGAGCAGTTCTTC.

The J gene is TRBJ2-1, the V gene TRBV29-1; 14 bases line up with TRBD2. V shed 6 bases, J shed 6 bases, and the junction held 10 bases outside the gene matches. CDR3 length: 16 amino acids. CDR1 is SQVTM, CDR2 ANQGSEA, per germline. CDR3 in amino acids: CSVTRLAGGPSNEQFF. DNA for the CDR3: TGCAGCGTGACCAGACTAGCGGGAGGGCCTTCCAATGAGCAGTTCTTC.

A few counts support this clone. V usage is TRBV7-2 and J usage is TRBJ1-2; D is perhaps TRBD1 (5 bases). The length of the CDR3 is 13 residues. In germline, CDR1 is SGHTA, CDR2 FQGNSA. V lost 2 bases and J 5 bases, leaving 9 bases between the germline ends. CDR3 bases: TGTGCCAGCAGCTTATCCCGGGGGTATGGCTACACCTTC. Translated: CASSLSRGYGYTF.

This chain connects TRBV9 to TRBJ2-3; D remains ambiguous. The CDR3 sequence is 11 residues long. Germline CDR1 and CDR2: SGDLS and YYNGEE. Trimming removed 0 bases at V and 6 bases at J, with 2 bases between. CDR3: CASSVEDTQYF. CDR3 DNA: TGTGCCAGCAGCGTAGAGGATACGCAGTATTTT.

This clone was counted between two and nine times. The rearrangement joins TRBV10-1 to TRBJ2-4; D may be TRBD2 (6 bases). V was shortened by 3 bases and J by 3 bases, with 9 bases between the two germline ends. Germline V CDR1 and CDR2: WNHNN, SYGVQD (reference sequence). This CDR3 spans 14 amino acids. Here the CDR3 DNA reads TGCGCCAGCAGTGAAGGAGGGCACAAAAACATTCAGTACTTC. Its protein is CASSEGGHKNIQYF.

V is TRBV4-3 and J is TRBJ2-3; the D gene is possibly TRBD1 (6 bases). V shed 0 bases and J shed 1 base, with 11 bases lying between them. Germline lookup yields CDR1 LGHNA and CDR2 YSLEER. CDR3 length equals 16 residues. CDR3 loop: CASSQEATGGTDTQYF. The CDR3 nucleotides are TGCGCCAGCAGCCAAGAAGCGACAGGAGGCACAGATACGCAGTATTTT.

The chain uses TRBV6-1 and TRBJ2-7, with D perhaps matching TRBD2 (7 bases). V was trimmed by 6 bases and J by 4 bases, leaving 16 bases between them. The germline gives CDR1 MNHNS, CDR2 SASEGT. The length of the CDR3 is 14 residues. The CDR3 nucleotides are TGTGCCAGCAGGTGGGGGGAGGGGGTTTACGAGCAGTACTTC. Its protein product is CASRWGEGVYEQYF.

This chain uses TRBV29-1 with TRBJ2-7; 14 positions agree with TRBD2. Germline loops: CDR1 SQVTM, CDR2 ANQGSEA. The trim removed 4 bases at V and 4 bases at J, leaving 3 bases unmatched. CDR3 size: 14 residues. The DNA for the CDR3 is TGCAGCGTTGCGGGGACTAGCGGGAGTTACGAGCAGTACTTC. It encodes CSVAGTSGSYEQYF.

CDR3: CASSQYTGLVNTGELFF. DNA of the CDR3: TGTGCCAGCAGCCAATATACAGGGTTAGTGAACACCGGGGAGCTGTTTTTT. This chain uses TRBV4-2 with TRBJ2-2, with a tentative D call TRBD1 (6 bases). The CDR3 contains 17 residues. V was clipped by 2 bases and J by 1 base, with 14 bases between them. The germline CDR1 and CDR2 sequences are LGHNA and YNFKEQ.

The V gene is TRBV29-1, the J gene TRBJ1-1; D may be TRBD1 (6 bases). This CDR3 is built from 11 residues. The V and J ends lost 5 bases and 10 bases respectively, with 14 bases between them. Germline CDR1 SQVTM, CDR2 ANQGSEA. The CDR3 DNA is TGCAGCGTTTCTCTTACAGGGTTAGCTTTCTTT. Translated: CSVSLTGLAFF.

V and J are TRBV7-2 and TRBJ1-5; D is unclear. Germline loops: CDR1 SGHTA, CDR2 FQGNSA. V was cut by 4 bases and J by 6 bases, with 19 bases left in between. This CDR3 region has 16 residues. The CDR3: CASSSLGGGGSQPQHF. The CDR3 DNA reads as TGTGCCAGCAGCTCCTTGGGAGGTGGCGGGTCTCAGCCCCAGCATTTT.

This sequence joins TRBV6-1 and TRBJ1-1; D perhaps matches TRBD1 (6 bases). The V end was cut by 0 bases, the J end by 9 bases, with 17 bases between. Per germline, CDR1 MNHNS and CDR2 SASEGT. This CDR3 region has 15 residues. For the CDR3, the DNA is TGTGCCAGCAGTGAAGCAACAGGGCATTACGGACAAGCTTTCTTT. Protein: CASSEATGHYGQAFF.

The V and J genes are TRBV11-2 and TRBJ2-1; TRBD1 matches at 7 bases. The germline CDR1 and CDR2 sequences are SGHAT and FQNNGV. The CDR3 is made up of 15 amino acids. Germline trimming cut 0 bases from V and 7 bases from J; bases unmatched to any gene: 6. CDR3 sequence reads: CASSLDRGRGNEQFF. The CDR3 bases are TGTGCCAGCAGCTTAGATCGTGGCAGGGGGAATGAGCAGTTCTTC. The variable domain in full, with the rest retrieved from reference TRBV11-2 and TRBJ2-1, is EAGVAQSPRYKIIEKRQSVAFWCNPISGHATLYWYQQILGQGPKLLIQFQNNGVVDDSQLPKDRFSAERLKGVDSTLKIQPAKLEDSAVYLCASSLDRGRGNEQFFGPGTRLTVL.

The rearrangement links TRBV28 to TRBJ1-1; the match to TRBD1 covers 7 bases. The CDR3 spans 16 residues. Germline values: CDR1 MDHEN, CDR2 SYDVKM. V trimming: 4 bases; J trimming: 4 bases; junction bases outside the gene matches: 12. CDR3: CASSSPVTGTGTEAFF. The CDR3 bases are TGTGCCAGCAGTTCCCCCGTGACAGGGACGGGCACTGAAGCTTTCTTT.

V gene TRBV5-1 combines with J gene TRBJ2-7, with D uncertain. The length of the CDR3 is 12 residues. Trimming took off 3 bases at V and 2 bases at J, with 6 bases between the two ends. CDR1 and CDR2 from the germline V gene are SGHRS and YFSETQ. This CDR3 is CASSSEPYEQYF. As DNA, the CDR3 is TGCGCCAGCAGCTCCGAACCCTACGAGCAGTACTTC.

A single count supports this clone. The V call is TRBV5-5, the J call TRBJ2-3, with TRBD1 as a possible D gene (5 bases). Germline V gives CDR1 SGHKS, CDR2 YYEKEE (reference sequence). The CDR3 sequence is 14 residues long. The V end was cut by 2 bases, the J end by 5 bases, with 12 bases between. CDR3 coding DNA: TGTGCCAGCAGCTTAAGGGTAGGACAAGATACGCAGTATTTT. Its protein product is CASSLRVGQDTQYF.